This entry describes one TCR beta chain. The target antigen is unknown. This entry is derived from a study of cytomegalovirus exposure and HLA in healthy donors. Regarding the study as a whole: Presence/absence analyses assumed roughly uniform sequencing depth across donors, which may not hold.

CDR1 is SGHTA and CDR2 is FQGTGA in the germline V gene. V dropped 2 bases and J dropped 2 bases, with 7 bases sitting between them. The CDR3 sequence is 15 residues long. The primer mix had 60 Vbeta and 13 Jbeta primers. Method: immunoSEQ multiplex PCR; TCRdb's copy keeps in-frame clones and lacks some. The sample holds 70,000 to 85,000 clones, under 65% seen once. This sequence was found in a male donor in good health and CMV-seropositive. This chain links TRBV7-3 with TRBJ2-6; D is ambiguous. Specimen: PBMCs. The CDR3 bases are TGTGCCAGCAGCTTAGGCAGCGCTGGGGCCAACGTCCTGACTTTC. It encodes CASSLGSAGANVLTF. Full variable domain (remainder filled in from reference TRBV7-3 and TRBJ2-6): GAGVSQTPSNKVTEKGKYVELRCDPISGHTALYWYRQSLGQGPEFLIYFQGTGAADDSGLPNDRFFAVRPEGSVSTLKIQRTERGDSAVYLCASSLGSAGANVLTFGAGSRLTVL.